The entry below gives a single T cell receptor (beta chain) sequence along with its context. This table comes from immunoSEQ multiplex PCR, and its TCRdb copy is limited to in-frame clones, with some not included. The sample consists of approximately 300,000 clones, over 75% of them appearing once. These data belong to a study of blood T cell repertoires in COVID-19. Trimming shortened V by 3 bases and J by 3 bases, and 15 bases separated the two germline ends. In germline, CDR1 is SGHNT, CDR2 YYREEE (reference sequence). The CDR3 consists of 15 residues. The sequence was collected from a woman in her twenties or thirties with COVID-19, enrolled during active disease. The sample taken for sequencing was peripheral blood. This chain links TRBV5-4 with TRBJ1-1; D is perhaps TRBD1 (5 bases). The CDR3 bases are TGTGCCAGCAGCTGGGGGGGATCGAGGTACACTGAAGCTTTCTTT. Amino acids: CASSWGGSRYTEAFF.